Below, 16 T cell receptor beta chains from the same sample are listed, as sequenced in a study of early T cells in non-severe SARS-CoV-2 infection. TCRdb re-analysed the 5' RACE reads in MiXCR, keeping a single row per CDR3 protein. The sample consists of more than 75,000 distinct CDR3 sequences, approximately 15% of them appearing once. The sequenced sample was whole blood. All receptors come from an adult who was a healthcare worker with PCR-confirmed SARS-CoV-2 infection or an uninfected control (not recorded which).

In this sample, this clonotype turned up a few times. Compared with germline, one end of the junction differs, possibly owing to a read error. The V and J genes are TRBV29-1 and TRBJ2-7; TRBD1 agrees at 10 bases. Germline V gene sequence: CDR1 SQVTM, CDR2 ANQGSEA. The CDR3 is 11 residues long. The chain's CDR3 is CSVGTGDEQYF. CDR3 DNA sequence: TGCAGTGTTGGGACAGGGGACGAGCAGTACTTC.

The genes are TRBV27 and TRBJ1-6; no reliable D call. The germline V gene encodes CDR1 MNHEY and CDR2 SMNVEV (reference sequence). The CDR3 extends over 16 amino acids. Trimming took off 4 bases at V and 0 bases at J, with 10 bases between the two ends. This chain's CDR3 is CASSWAVSSYNSPLHF. The CDR3 DNA is TGTGCCAGCAGTTGGGCGGTGAGCTCCTATAATTCACCCCTCCACTTT.

The CDR3: CASSARDSKNYEQYF. In nucleotides, the CDR3 is TGTGCCAGCAGCGCCCGGGACAGCAAAAACTACGAGCAGTACTTC. The gene calls are TRBV9 and TRBJ2-7, with 7 bases lining up with TRBD1. CDR1 and CDR2 (germline): SGDLS, YYNGEE. This CDR3 contains 15 residues. Trimming removed 3 bases from V and 3 bases from J; junction bases left unmatched: 9.

The chain has TRBV20-1 and TRBJ2-7; D remains ambiguous. The CDR3 spans 11 residues. Trimming left V 0 bases short and J 3 bases short, with 3 bases between. The germline gives CDR1 DFQATT, CDR2 SNEGSKA (reference sequence). CDR3 DNA sequence: TGCAGTGCTAGAGAAGTCTACGAGCAGTACTTC. Translation: CSAREVYEQYF.

Only a few counts were recorded for this clonotype. The rearrangement uses TRBV15 and TRBJ2-7, with 8 bases that match TRBD1. There are 13 residues in the CDR3. The V gene end was trimmed by 4 bases and the J gene end by 3 bases; junction bases not matched to a gene: 2. Germline loops: CDR1 LNHNV, CDR2 YYDKDF (reference sequence). The CDR3 DNA follows: TGTGCCACCAGCATGACAGGGGTCTACGAGCAGTACTTC. This sequence encodes CATSMTGVYEQYF.

The CDR3 reads CASSFWVGSDTQYF. CDR3 nucleotide sequence: TGTGCCAGCAGCTTTTGGGTAGGCTCAGATACGCAGTATTTT. The J gene is TRBJ2-3, the V gene TRBV5-4; D gene uncertain. The CDR3 spans 14 residues. In germline, CDR1 is SGHNT, CDR2 YYREEE (reference sequence). Trimming stripped 2 bases from V and 4 bases from J, with 11 bases between.

Many counts were recorded for this clonotype. The genes are TRBV24-1 and TRBJ2-2; no clear D gene. V lost 7 bases, J lost 3 bases, and 8 bases lay in between. The germline V gene has CDR1 KGHDR and CDR2 SFDVKD. The length of the CDR3 is 13 residues. The chain's CDR3 is CATRMRHTGELFF. CDR3 nucleotide sequence: TGTGCCACCAGGATGAGGCACACCGGGGAGCTGTTTTTT.

This chain joins TRBV9 and TRBJ2-3, with a weak D call TRBD2 (6 bases). The CDR3 is 17 amino acids. Germline V lookup: CDR1 SGDLS, CDR2 YYNGEE. V lost 4 bases, J lost 3 bases, and 21 bases lay in between. The CDR3 region has the DNA TGTGCCAGCAGCCCCGCGAGGTTTTCGGGGGATACAGATACGCAGTATTTT. Its protein is CASSPARFSGDTDTQYF. Full variable domain (outside the CDR3, taken from reference TRBV9 and TRBJ2-3): DSGVTQTPKHLITATGQRVTLRCSPRSGDLSVYWYQQSLDQGLQFLIQYYNGEERAKGNILERFSAQQFPDLHSELNLSSLELGDSALYFCASSPARFSGDTDTQYFGPGTRLTVL.

This clonotype was found many times. CDR3 in DNA: TGTGCCAGCGGCGGGGCCGCTTACGAGCAGTACTTC. The encoded protein is CASGGAAYEQYF. V gene TRBV25-1 combines with J gene TRBJ2-7, with D possibly matching TRBD2 (6 bases). V lost 8 bases and J lost 4, with 12 bases in between. Germline assignment: CDR1 MGHDK and CDR2 SYGVNS. The CDR3 has 12 residues.

This sequence joins TRBV20-1 and TRBJ1-4, with a weak D call TRBD1 (5 bases). Per the germline V gene, CDR1 is DFQATT and CDR2 is SNEGSKA (reference sequence). This CDR3 comprises 13 residues. Trimming took off 3 bases at V and 6 bases at J, with 11 bases between the two ends. CDR3 bases: TGCAGTGCTAGCGGGACGAAGGATGAAAAACTGTTTTTT. Translation: CSASGTKDEKLFF.

This clonotype has just a few counts. The chain has TRBV3-1 and TRBJ2-3; 11 nucleotides agree with TRBD1. The V segment lost 2 bases and the J segment 6 bases; nucleotides outside the gene matches: 7. Germline CDR1 LGHDT, CDR2 YNNKEL (reference sequence). The CDR3 totals 16 residues. As DNA, the CDR3 is TGTGCCAGCAGCCAAAGGGACAGGGGGATGATGGATACGCAGTATTTT. Translated, it gives CASSQRDRGMMDTQYF.

The chain carries TRBV7-8 and TRBJ1-1; D might be TRBD1 (6 bases). V dropped 5 bases and J dropped 1 base, with 14 bases sitting between them. CDR3 length: 15 residues. Per germline, CDR1 SGHVS and CDR2 FQNEAQ. CDR3 sequence (DNA): TGTGCCAGCAGCCCCGTGAGGGGGAAGAACACTGAAGCTTTCTTT. As protein: CASSPVRGKNTEAFF. Variable domain in full (rest from reference TRBV7-8 and TRBJ1-1): GAGVSQSPRYKVAKRGQDVALRCDPISGHVSLFWYQQALGQGPEFLTYFQNEAQLDKSGLPSDRFFAERPEGSVSTLKIQRTQQEDSAVYLCASSPVRGKNTEAFFGQGTRLTVV.

This clonotype was counted between two and nine times. The V gene is TRBV10-2, the J gene TRBJ1-6; D might be TRBD1 (5 bases). The CDR3 sequence is 16 residues long. CDR1 WSHSY and CDR2 SAAADI come from the germline V gene. Trimming took 8 bases from V and 0 from J, leaving 14 bases between them. The CDR3 DNA sequence: TGCGCCAGCCAAACTTGGGGCGACTCCTATAATTCACCCCTCCACTTT. As protein: CASQTWGDSYNSPLHF.

The genes are TRBV29-1 and TRBJ1-1; D is possibly TRBD1 (5 bases). The germline V and J ends were trimmed by 3 bases and 0 bases, with 8 bases remaining between them. CDR3 length: 13 residues. CDR1 SQVTM and CDR2 ANQGSEA come from the germline V gene. CDR3 in amino acids: CSVEEQVNTEAFF. CDR3 nucleotides: TGCAGCGTTGAGGAACAGGTGAACACTGAAGCTTTCTTT. The whole variable domain, filled in from reference TRBV29-1 and TRBJ1-1, reads SAVISQKPSRDICQRGTSLTIQCQVDSQVTMMFWYRQQPGQSLTLIATANQGSEATYESGFVIDKFPISRPNLTFSTLTVSNMSPEDSSIYLCSVEEQVNTEAFFGQGTRLTVV.

This clonotype was seen repeatedly, ten times or more. The genes are TRBV29-1 and TRBJ1-5; D perhaps matches TRBD1 (6 bases). V lost 4 bases and J lost 4, with 17 bases in between. The V gene's germline CDR1 is SQVTM and CDR2 ANQGSEA. CDR3 length: 15 amino acids. The CDR3 bases are TGCAGCGTTGCCCCAGGGACATTCTTAAATCAGCCCCAGCATTTT. It codes for CSVAPGTFLNQPQHF.

The chain joins TRBV2 to TRBJ2-3, with TRBD2 matching over 8 bases. This CDR3 comprises 14 residues. The V gene's germline CDR1 is SNHLY and CDR2 FYNNEI. V was pared by 4 bases and J by 9 bases, with 9 bases of the junction left unmatched. CDR3 bases: TGTGCCAGCAGTGTTGGACTAGCCCCTGAAACGCAGTATTTT. This sequence encodes CASSVGLAPETQYF.